One sample yielded the 20 T cell receptor beta chains listed below, sequenced in a study of cytomegalovirus exposure and HLA in healthy donors. Vbeta (60) and Jbeta (13) primers were used in the PCR. Libraries were prepared by immunoSEQ multiplex PCR; TCRdb keeps only in-frame clonotypes and omits some of them. Of about 200,000 clones listed, 70% to 90% are singletons. The sample was PBMCs. The receptors were sampled from a man aged 25 to 40 in good health and CMV-seronegative.

This clone was counted only a few times. V gene TRBV7-8 combines with J gene TRBJ2-5; 12 bases fit TRBD1. The CDR3 loop spans 16 amino acids. The germline V gene encodes CDR1 SGHVS and CDR2 FQNEAQ. V trimming: 5 bases; J trimming: 5 bases; junction bases outside the gene matches: 9. The CDR3 nucleotides read TGTGCCAGCAGCCCTACCGGGACAGGGGGCGCGGAGACCCAGTACTTC. This codes for CASSPTGTGGAETQYF.

The V gene is TRBV6-6, the J gene TRBJ1-4; 9 nucleotides agree with TRBD1. This CDR3 is built from 15 residues. Looked up from germline, CDR1 is MNHNY and CDR2 is SVGAGI (reference sequence). V trimming: 6 bases; J trimming: 8 bases; junction bases outside the gene matches: 10. As DNA, the CDR3 is TGTGCCAGCAGATCAAGGGACAGGGTACAAGAAAAACTGTTTTTT. Protein sequence: CASRSRDRVQEKLFF.

As to this clone: One junction end does not reproduce the germline sequence, and a read error may be involved. V is TRBV29-1 and J is TRBJ2-5; possibly TRBD2 for D (5 bases). Germline CDR1 is SQVTM and CDR2 is ANQGSEA. The CDR3 loop spans 15 amino acids. CDR3: CNVELAGLGYGTQYF. The CDR3 region has the DNA TGCAACGTTGAACTTGCTGGACTGGGGTATGGGACCCAGTACTTC.

The chain couples TRBV18 to TRBJ1-1, with D hard to call. Deletions cut 6 bases from V and 1 base from J, with 9 bases between. The length of the CDR3 is 13 residues. The germline CDR1 and CDR2 sequences are KGHSH and LQKENI. The CDR3 DNA reads as TGTGCCAGCTCCGTGTCGGGGAACACTGAAGCTTTCTTT. Protein: CASSVSGNTEAFF.

This chain links TRBV5-1 with TRBJ2-3; 10 nucleotides match TRBD2. V was pared by 4 bases and J by 1 base, with 6 bases of the junction left unmatched. CDR1 and CDR2 from the germline V gene are SGHRS and YFSETQ. This CDR3 has 16 amino acids. The CDR3 sequence is CASSGRLAGGTDTQYF. The CDR3 DNA reads as TGCGCCAGCAGCGGAAGGCTAGCGGGGGGCACAGATACGCAGTATTTT.

V gene TRBV27 combines with J gene TRBJ2-7, with D possibly being TRBD1 (6 bases). This CDR3 has 14 residues. Between the trimmed V and J ends, which lost 0 bases and 3 bases, there was a span of 9 bases. Germline-derived CDR1 and CDR2 are MNHEY and SMNVEV (reference sequence). The CDR3 spells CASSLSEQGYEQYF. The CDR3 DNA reads TGTGCCAGCAGTTTATCGGAACAGGGCTACGAGCAGTACTTC.

The DNA for the CDR3 is TGTGCCAGCAGCTTTTATGGCAGGGGCCGGACCACAACTAATGAAAAACTGTTTTTT. Its protein is CASSFYGRGRTTTNEKLFF. V is TRBV7-9 and J is TRBJ1-4, with D perhaps matching TRBD1 (6 bases). Trimming took 3 bases from V and 0 from J, leaving 20 bases between them. There are 19 residues in the CDR3. The germline V gene has CDR1 SEHNR and CDR2 FQNEAQ (reference sequence).

The rearrangement uses TRBV27 and TRBJ2-5; 16 nucleotides agree with TRBD2. Trimming cost V 5 bases and J 2 bases; bases outside gene matches: 11. The CDR3 spans 19 residues. From germline, CDR1 is MNHEY and CDR2 SMNVEV (reference sequence). The chain's CDR3 is CASSPYMGLAGGIQETQYF. The CDR3, as DNA: TGTGCCAGCAGTCCTTATATGGGACTAGCGGGGGGGATTCAAGAGACCCAGTACTTC.

The V gene is TRBV28, the J gene TRBJ1-5; D is possibly TRBD1 (5 bases). The germline gives CDR1 MDHEN, CDR2 SYDVKM. This CDR3 contains 13 residues. Trimming shortened V by 7 bases and J by 6 bases, and 13 bases separated the two germline ends. The CDR3 nucleotides are TGTGCCAGCACCCTGGGGGGTGTTCAGCCCCAGCATTTT. This codes for CASTLGGVQPQHF.

This clone came up a few times. The J gene is TRBJ1-4, the V gene TRBV9, with D possibly TRBD1 on 5 matching bases. The germline V gene encodes CDR1 SGDLS and CDR2 YYNGEE. The CDR3 runs to 14 residues. Deletions cut 4 bases from V and 8 bases from J, with 15 bases between. The CDR3 loop is CASSPPGGFEKLFF. The CDR3 bases are TGTGCCAGCAGCCCCCCGGGGGGGTTCGAAAAACTGTTTTTT.

This rearrangement joins TRBV4-1 to TRBJ2-5, with a tentative D call TRBD1 (5 bases). The J call could be wrong; TRBJ2-7 is a better fit for the DNA end. The CDR3 is 11 residues long. Germline V lookup: CDR1 MGHRA, CDR2 YSYEKL. The CDR3 is CASGNRYEQYF. CDR3 sequence (DNA): TGCGCCAGCGGCAACAGGTACGAGCAGTACTTC.

The chain combines TRBV7-8 with TRBJ2-7, with D perhaps TRBD1 (6 bases). This CDR3 is 14 amino acids long. The germline V and J ends were trimmed by 1 base and 3 bases, with 10 bases remaining between them. Germline V gives CDR1 SGHVS, CDR2 FQNEAQ. The CDR3 is CASSLGTAFYEQYF. CDR3 DNA sequence: TGTGCCAGCAGCTTAGGGACAGCGTTCTACGAGCAGTACTTC.

This clone was counted a single time. This chain links TRBV7-9 with TRBJ2-4; D is unresolved. Trimming pared 6 bases from V and 1 base from J, leaving 22 bases between. The CDR3 covers 18 residues. Germline loops: CDR1 SEHNR, CDR2 FQNEAQ (reference sequence). CDR3 amino acids: CASRTPLWSPKAKNIQYF. In DNA form, the CDR3 reads TGTGCCAGCAGGACTCCCCTTTGGTCGCCCAAGGCCAAAAACATTCAGTACTTC.

This clone has only one observation. This chain joins TRBV18 and TRBJ2-3; D possibly corresponds to TRBD1 (5 bases). This CDR3 is built from 17 residues. CDR1 is KGHSH and CDR2 is LQKENI in the germline V gene. V was cut by 0 bases and J by 1 base, with 14 bases left in between. CDR3 DNA sequence: TGTGCCAGCTCACCACCCGGGTCAGGGAAGGGCACAGATACGCAGTATTTT. Its translation is CASSPPGSGKGTDTQYF.

The chain has TRBV28 and TRBJ2-7; 8 nucleotides match TRBD1. The CDR3 extends over 12 amino acids. Germline V gene data show CDR1 as MDHEN and CDR2 as SYDVKM. The ends lost 7 bases at V and 7 bases at J; junction bases unmatched: 6. The CDR3 DNA reads TGTGCCAGCAAGGACAGGGCTAGGGAGCAGTACTTC. This gives the protein CASKDRAREQYF.

In its sample, this clone was seen a few times. V gene TRBV11-1 combines with J gene TRBJ2-3, with D possibly TRBD1 on 6 matching bases. V was pared by 2 bases and J by 5 bases, with 14 bases between. The CDR3 loop spans 15 amino acids. Germline CDR1 and CDR2: SGHAT and FQDESV (reference sequence). The CDR3 coding sequence is TGTGCCAGCAGCTTAACCCGGACAGATAAAGATACGCAGTATTTT. This gives the protein CASSLTRTDKDTQYF.

V is TRBV23-1 and J is TRBJ1-2; 9 nucleotides line up with TRBD1. TRBV23-1 is designated an ORF whose function remains uncertain. The CDR3 consists of 14 residues. V lost 0 bases and J lost 8; bases outside the gene matches: 4. This CDR3 is CASSQSGTGYGYTF. The CDR3 DNA sequence: TGCGCCAGCAGTCAATCCGGGACAGGGTACGGCTACACCTTC.

This chain uses TRBV28 with TRBJ2-4; TRBD1 agrees at 9 bases. V was pared by 1 base and J by 6 bases, with 7 bases of the junction left unmatched. The CDR3 is 16 residues long. In germline, CDR1 is MDHEN, CDR2 SYDVKM. The CDR3 DNA sequence: TGTGCCAGCAGTTTATTCTCCCCGGGACAGGGAAACATTCAGTACTTC. This encodes CASSLFSPGQGNIQYF.

The chain combines TRBV27 with TRBJ2-7; D is unresolved. V lost 7 bases to trimming and J lost 0 bases, with 10 bases between them. Germline V gives CDR1 MNHEY, CDR2 SMNVEV (reference sequence). This CDR3 region has 13 residues. CDR3 residues: CASKQSISYEQYF. The CDR3 DNA sequence: TGTGCCAGCAAACAGTCTATCTCCTACGAGCAGTACTTC.

This clone appeared a few times. The chain has TRBV5-6 and TRBJ2-7; 9 bases map to TRBD1. The CDR3 totals 14 residues. From germline, CDR1 is SGHDT and CDR2 YYEEEE. With 4 bases clipped from V and 6 bases from J, the junction kept 8 bases outside the gene matches. DNA for the CDR3: TGTGCCAGCAGCACAGGGGGCACCGCTCGCGAGCAGTACTTC. This encodes CASSTGGTAREQYF.